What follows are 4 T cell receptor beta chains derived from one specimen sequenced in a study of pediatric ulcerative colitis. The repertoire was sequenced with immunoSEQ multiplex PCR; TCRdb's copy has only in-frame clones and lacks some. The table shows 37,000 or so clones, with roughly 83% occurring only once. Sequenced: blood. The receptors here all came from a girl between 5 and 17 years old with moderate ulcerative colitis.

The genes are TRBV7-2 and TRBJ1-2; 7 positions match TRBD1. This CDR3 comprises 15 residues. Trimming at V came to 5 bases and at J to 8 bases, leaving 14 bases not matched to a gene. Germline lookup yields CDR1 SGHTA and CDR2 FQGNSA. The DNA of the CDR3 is TGTGCCAGCAGCCATTTACTGACAGGGTTAGGGGGCTACACCTTC. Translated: CASSHLLTGLGGYTF.

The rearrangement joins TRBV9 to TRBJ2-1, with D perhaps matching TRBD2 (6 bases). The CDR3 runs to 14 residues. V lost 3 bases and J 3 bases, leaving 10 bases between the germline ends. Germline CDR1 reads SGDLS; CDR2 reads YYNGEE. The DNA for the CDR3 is TGTGCCAGCAGCGAATCGGAGGGCTACAATGAGCAGTTCTTC. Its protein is CASSESEGYNEQFF.

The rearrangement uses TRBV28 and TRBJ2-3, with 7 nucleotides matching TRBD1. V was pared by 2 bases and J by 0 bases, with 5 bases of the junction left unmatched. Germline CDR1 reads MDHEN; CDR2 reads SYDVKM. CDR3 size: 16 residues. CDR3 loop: CASSLPATGSTDTQYF. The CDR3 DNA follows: TGTGCCAGCAGTTTACCGGCGACAGGGAGCACAGATACGCAGTATTTT.

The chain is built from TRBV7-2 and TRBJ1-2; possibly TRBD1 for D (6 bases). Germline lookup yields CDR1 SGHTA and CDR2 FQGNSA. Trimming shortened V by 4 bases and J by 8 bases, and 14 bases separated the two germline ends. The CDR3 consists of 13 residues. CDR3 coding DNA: TGTGCCAGCAGCTCACAGGGAACGACGGGCTACACCTTC. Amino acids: CASSSQGTTGYTF.